This TCR beta chain was retrieved from a study of beta chain features in type 1 diabetes. This clone was seen only a few times. Its antigen is unidentified. General observations from the study: People with Type 1 diabetes carried modestly yet significantly shorter TCRB CDR3s in all four CD4+ subsets. Whether HLA type influences TCRB rearrangement remained unresolved here. Insertion counts at VDJ junctions were lower in type 1 diabetes patients, who also showed more deletions there.

CD45RO/CCR7/CD25/CD127/CD95/CD27 separated CD4+ naive, central memory, regulatory and stem cell-like memory cells by sorting. Purity exceeded 98% in all sorted populations. Per the germline V gene, CDR1 is GTSNPN and CDR2 is SVGIG (reference sequence). Trimming took 0 bases from V and 0 from J, leaving 9 bases between them. The CDR3 covers 14 residues. cDNA synthesis used the whole RNA isolate, giving expressed TCRB sequences. Generated by immunoSEQ multiplex PCR, the TCRdb table keeps only in-frame clones and is missing some. The sample lists 640,000 or so clones, around an eighth occurring once. This chain joins TRBV30 and TRBJ2-7, with D tentatively TRBD1 (5 bases). Sequencing used naive CD4+ T cells from blood. The receptor comes from a man aged 18-30 years with type 1 diabetes. CDR3 in DNA: TGTGCCTGGAGTGTACAGGTCAGCTCCTACGAGCAGTACTTC. Its translation: CAWSVQVSSYEQYF.